Included here is one TCR beta chain sequence, with context. The antigen is undetermined. The data stem from a study of human T cells and chemical hapten exposure. Study-level background: TCR yield per sample varied, mainly due to pooled library volumes.

Attachment of unique molecular identifiers to individual cDNA molecules was performed in the library. TCRdb re-derived calls from the RACE reads in MiXCR, one entry per CDR3 protein. Among under 130,000 distinct CDR3 sequences, 9.5% to 11% were seen once, and the ten largest hold around 3.6%. Overall study findings and caveats: The donor cohort had alopecia, so its immune response may not match that of healthy people. It was expanded TCRs that formed significantly more large CDR3 similarity clusters than controls did.

Sample time point: patch test 1, 2 weeks after DPC sensitization. The treatment was: therapeutic diphenylcyclopropenone sensitization with weekly scalp DPC. Material: whole blood, obtained in connection with sensitization to the hapten diphenylcyclopropenone (DPC). The sequence was collected from a woman in her 40s with alopecia areata. Some clones in this sample may be carry-over from other donors' samples.

The chain's CDR3 is CAISARDGTYEQYF. CDR3 in DNA: TGTGCCATCAGTGCCCGGGACGGTACCTACGAGCAGTACTTC. The V and J genes are TRBV10-3 and TRBJ2-7; D assignment may be TRBD1 or TRBD2 (5 bases each). CDR3 length: 14 amino acids. The germline gives CDR1 ENHRY, CDR2 SYGVKD. The V gene lost 4 bases and the J gene lost 2 bases, with 12 bases spanning the gap.